One sample yielded the 32 T cell receptor beta chains listed below, sequenced in a study of blood T cell repertoires in COVID-19. The repertoire was sequenced with immunoSEQ multiplex PCR; TCRdb's copy has only in-frame clones and lacks some. The top ten hold under 2% of the sample, which has 250,000 or so clones, 80% to 90% seen once. Sequenced: peripheral blood. All receptors derive from a man younger than 45 with active or convalescent COVID-19.

The chain has TRBV2 and TRBJ1-2, with D perhaps TRBD1 (6 bases). V lost 5 bases and J 7 bases, leaving 20 bases between the germline ends. The CDR3 has 15 amino acids. Per the germline V gene, CDR1 is SNHLY and CDR2 is FYNNEI. The CDR3 here is CASSRDETGLGGYTF. The CDR3 nucleotides are TGTGCCAGCAGTAGAGACGAGACAGGCCTGGGTGGCTACACCTTC.

The chain joins TRBV4-1 to TRBJ1-1; D is perhaps TRBD1 (5 bases). The germline gives CDR1 MGHRA, CDR2 YSYEKL. The CDR3 sequence is 15 residues long. V was pared by 1 base and J by 4 bases, with 13 bases between. CDR3 sequence: CASSQGVQASTEAFF. The CDR3 DNA reads as TGCGCCAGCAGCCAAGGCGTACAGGCGAGCACTGAAGCTTTCTTT.

V and J are TRBV11-2 and TRBJ2-7; no firm D call. This CDR3 region has 13 residues. With 5 bases removed from V and 1 base from J, the gap between germline ends came to 9 bases. CDR1 and CDR2 (germline): SGHAT, FQNNGV. The CDR3 nucleotides read TGTGCCAGCAGCGGCGGAAAATCCTACGAGCAGTACTTC. It is translated as CASSGGKSYEQYF.

A single count supports this clone. The genes are TRBV5-8 and TRBJ2-7; D perhaps matches TRBD2 (6 bases). Trimming left V 1 base short and J 5 bases short, with 13 bases between. The CDR3 is 14 residues long. CDR1 SGHTS and CDR2 YDEGEE come from the germline V gene. DNA of the CDR3: TGTGCCAGCAGCTTGACGGGGGTTGGTGACGAGCAGTACTTC. As protein: CASSLTGVGDEQYF.

The CDR3 sequence: CSAGAQQHSNQPQHF. The CDR3 DNA is TGCAGTGCTGGTGCGCAACAACATAGCAATCAGCCCCAGCATTTT. V usage is TRBV20-1 and J usage is TRBJ1-5; D gene unclear. V gave up 5 bases and J gave up 0 bases, with 14 bases separating them. Germline CDR1 DFQATT, CDR2 SNEGSKA (reference sequence). The CDR3 sequence is 15 residues long.

This rearrangement joins TRBV5-6 to TRBJ2-7, with 7 bases fitting TRBD1. Germline V lookup: CDR1 SGHDT, CDR2 YYEEEE. The J segment lost 3 bases and the V segment lost 2 bases, leaving 14 bases of the junction unmatched. This CDR3 spans 17 amino acids. The CDR3 nucleotides are TGTGCCAGCAGCTTTGAGGACAGGATGAATCGCTTCTACGAGCAGTACTTC. Translating gives CASSFEDRMNRFYEQYF.

This rearrangement joins TRBV5-1 to TRBJ2-1, with no clear D. CDR1 is SGHRS, CDR2 YFSETQ, per germline. The CDR3 has 16 residues. The ends were cut back, 1 base at V and 2 bases at J, with 13 bases in the middle. This CDR3 is CASSLTTSGTYNEQFF. CDR3 coding DNA: TGCGCCAGCAGCTTGACTACTTCCGGAACCTACAATGAGCAGTTCTTC.

This chain connects TRBV4-3 to TRBJ1-1, with TRBD1 matching 9 bases. CDR1 LGHNA and CDR2 YSLEER come from the germline V gene. The CDR3 is made up of 14 amino acids. The V segment lost 2 bases and the J segment 7 bases; nucleotides outside the gene matches: 5. CDR3 sequence reads: CASSQRTGDFEAFF. In DNA, the CDR3 is TGCGCCAGCAGCCAACGGACAGGGGATTTTGAAGCTTTCTTT.

The rearrangement uses TRBV21-1 and TRBJ1-2; TRBD1 is taken as the D call from the table, unchecked against the DNA. TRBV21-1 is a listed pseudogene. The CDR3 contains 16 residues. CDR3 sequence (DNA): TGTGCCAGCAGCAAATATCCCCGACAGGGTGGGGATGGCTACACCTTC. Amino acid sequence: CASSKYPRQGGDGYTF.

This chain connects TRBV9 to TRBJ1-2; D call uncertain. V was shortened by 1 base and J by 1 base, with 8 bases between the two germline ends. The germline V gene has CDR1 SGDLS and CDR2 YYNGEE. The CDR3 is 14 residues long. The CDR3 DNA reads as TGTGCCAGCAGCGTATGGAACAGTAACTATGGCTACACCTTC. It is translated as CASSVWNSNYGYTF.

A word on this clone: The sample has other DNA sequences that encode this CDR3 too. V and J are TRBV6-5 and TRBJ1-6; the match to TRBD1 covers 11 bases. Germline values: CDR1 MNHEY, CDR2 SVGAGI. V gave up 6 bases and J gave up 10 bases; unmatched junction bases: 5. The CDR3 sequence is 14 residues long. The CDR3, as DNA: TGTGCCAGCAGCTCGGACAGGGGGCTATCACCCCTCCACTTT. Residues: CASSSDRGLSPLHF.

The chain combines TRBV4-2 with TRBJ1-2; TRBD1 is a possible D gene (5 bases). With 4 bases removed from V and 7 bases from J, the gap between germline ends came to 10 bases. The germline V gene has CDR1 LGHNA and CDR2 YNFKEQ. This CDR3 comprises 12 residues. As DNA, the CDR3 is TGTGCCAGCAGCCGGGGGGAGGTTGGCTACACCTTC. Protein: CASSRGEVGYTF.

The table lists this clone with a count of one. The chain combines TRBV29-1 with TRBJ1-1, with a tentative D call TRBD1 (5 bases). The CDR3 totals 10 residues. Germline assignment: CDR1 SQVTM and CDR2 ANQGSEA. V was cut by 7 bases and J by 7 bases, with 10 bases left in between. This chain's CDR3 is CSGREGEAFF. The CDR3, as DNA: TGCAGCGGCAGGGAAGGTGAAGCTTTCTTT.

V and J are TRBV7-2 and TRBJ1-2; TRBD1 agrees at 8 bases. The trim removed 2 bases at V and 6 bases at J, leaving 14 bases unmatched. The CDR3 sequence is 17 residues long. Germline CDR1 SGHTA, CDR2 FQGNSA. The CDR3, as DNA: TGTGCCAGCAGCTTATACCCGCAGGGGGCGGGGAGGGATGGCTACACCTTC. Its protein is CASSLYPQGAGRDGYTF.

The chain is built from TRBV6-4 and TRBJ2-1; 9 bases are shared with TRBD2. CDR3 length: 15 residues. After removal of 2 bases from V and 8 bases from J, the junction contained 7 bases not matched to a gene. Germline CDR1 and CDR2: MRHNA and SNTAGT. The chain's CDR3 is CASSDRLAGSDEQFF. CDR3 in DNA: TGTGCCAGCAGTGACCGTCTAGCGGGGTCCGATGAGCAGTTCTTC.

The chain recombines TRBV18 with TRBJ1-1; D gene uncertain. The V and J ends lost 2 bases and 4 bases respectively, with 11 bases between them. The germline CDR1 and CDR2 sequences are KGHSH and LQKENI. The length of the CDR3 is 14 residues. CDR3 sequence: CASSPASRGTEAFF. The CDR3 region has the DNA TGTGCCAGCTCACCAGCATCCCGGGGCACTGAAGCTTTCTTT.

The chain combines TRBV6-2 or TRBV6-3 with TRBJ1-1, with D possibly being TRBD1 (5 bases). This CDR3 comprises 15 residues. Trimming removed 6 bases at V and 2 bases at J, with 16 bases between. From germline, CDR1 is MNHEY and CDR2 SVGEGT. The CDR3, as DNA: TGTGCCAGCAGCTTTCCTCGGGGGGGAAACACTGAAGCTTTCTTT. Translation: CASSFPRGGNTEAFF.

The chain uses TRBV29-1 and TRBJ2-7; TRBD2 matches 7 bases. Germline V gene sequence: CDR1 SQVTM, CDR2 ANQGSEA. The junction had 9 bases not matched to a gene; V was cut back by 4 bases and J by 0 bases. This CDR3 has 15 residues. The CDR3 spells CSVVFSGGSSYEQYF. As DNA, the CDR3 is TGCAGCGTTGTTTTTTCGGGAGGCAGCTCCTACGAGCAGTACTTC.

The V call is TRBV11-2, the J call TRBJ1-1; D is perhaps TRBD1 (6 bases). Trimming took 6 bases from V and 0 from J, leaving 8 bases between them. The length of the CDR3 is 13 residues. CDR1 SGHAT and CDR2 FQNNGV come from the germline V gene. This CDR3 is CASRRQVNTEAFF. The DNA of the CDR3 is TGTGCCAGCAGAAGACAGGTGAACACTGAAGCTTTCTTT.

The rearrangement joins TRBV7-8 to TRBJ1-1; D unclear. The V end lost 8 bases, the J end lost 0 bases, and 13 bases lay between the germline ends. Germline lookup yields CDR1 SGHVS and CDR2 FQNEAQ. This CDR3 is built from 14 residues. CDR3 DNA: TGTGCCAGCGGCGGACTGACAATGAACACTGAAGCTTTCTTT. Amino acids: CASGGLTMNTEAFF.

V usage is TRBV3-1 (or the pseudogene TRBV3-2) and J usage is TRBJ2-3, with 8 bases lining up with TRBD2. Looked up from germline, CDR1 is LGHDT and CDR2 is YNNKEL (reference sequence). CDR3 size: 17 residues. J lost 0 bases, V lost 0 bases, and 5 bases had no gene match. CDR3 in DNA: TGTGCCAGCAGCCAAGATCCGGTAGCGGGGAGCACAGATACGCAGTATTTT. It encodes CASSQDPVAGSTDTQYF.

This clone was observed a few times. The gene calls are TRBV12-3 or TRBV12-4 and TRBJ1-1, with D tentatively TRBD1 (5 bases). Trimming took off 4 bases at V and 9 bases at J, with 9 bases between the two ends. The CDR3 is made up of 11 amino acids. The CDR3 sequence is CASSWMGQAFF. The CDR3 bases are TGTGCCAGCAGTTGGATGGGGCAAGCTTTCTTT.

This clone was seen once. The chain joins TRBV5-4 to TRBJ2-2; D gene uncertain. The germline V and J ends were trimmed by 6 bases and 2 bases, with 8 bases remaining between them. CDR3 size: 13 residues. From germline, CDR1 is SGHNT and CDR2 YYREEE (reference sequence). As DNA, the CDR3 is TGTGCCAGCACCGCGCGCAACACCGGGGAGCTGTTTTTT. It codes for CASTARNTGELFF.

About this clone itself: No conserved phenylalanine or tryptophan is present at the end of the CDR3, so a read error is the likely explanation. The DNA is left out, because the CDR3 cannot be placed on it with certainty; the CDR3 is given as TCRdb lists it. J is TRBJ1-2 and V is TRBV6-4; the table's D call, TRBD1, was not checked against the DNA. The CDR3 spans 8 amino acids, including both terminal residues. CDR1 MRHNA and CDR2 SNTAGT come from the germline V gene. The CDR3 is CASSDLWP.

The CDR3 loop is CASSFVSGTSVHEQYF. The CDR3, as DNA: TGCGCCAGCAGCTTCGTTTCAGGGACTAGCGTCCACGAGCAGTACTTC. The rearrangement joins TRBV5-1 to TRBJ2-7; 10 nucleotides agree with TRBD2. The J segment lost 5 bases and the V segment lost 2 bases, leaving 10 bases of the junction unmatched. This CDR3 contains 16 residues. The germline CDR1 and CDR2 sequences are SGHRS and YFSETQ.

This clone appeared a few times. The chain carries TRBV9 and TRBJ1-6; TRBD1 matches at 7 bases. The germline CDR1 and CDR2 sequences are SGDLS and YYNGEE. J was trimmed by 3 bases and V by 3 bases; bases with no gene match: 9. The CDR3 is made up of 17 amino acids. The CDR3 protein is CASSGHGQGGYNSPLHF. The CDR3 bases are TGTGCCAGCAGCGGACACGGGCAGGGGGGCTATAATTCACCCCTCCACTTT.

The chain couples TRBV30 to TRBJ1-2; 8 positions match TRBD1. The germline gives CDR1 GTSNPN, CDR2 SVGIG (reference sequence). After removal of 2 bases from V and 4 bases from J, the junction contained 6 bases not matched to a gene. This CDR3 region has 14 residues. The CDR3 is CAWSQNTGGYGYTF. In nucleotides, the CDR3 is TGTGCCTGGAGTCAAAACACAGGGGGCTATGGCTACACCTTC.

The chain carries TRBV19 and TRBJ1-4; 7 bases align to TRBD1. The CDR3 has 14 amino acids. Per germline, CDR1 LNHDA and CDR2 SQIVND (reference sequence). After removal of 7 bases from V and 5 bases from J, the junction contained 7 bases not matched to a gene. The CDR3 here is CASTTTGLNEKLFF. The DNA for the CDR3 is TGTGCCAGTACCACGACAGGGTTGAATGAAAAACTGTTTTTT.

The chain recombines TRBV7-2 with TRBJ1-1; 10 nucleotides line up with TRBD1. Per the germline V gene, CDR1 is SGHTA and CDR2 is FQGNSA. Trimming removed 9 bases from V and 3 bases from J; junction bases left unmatched: 4. The CDR3 contains 13 residues. CDR3 in amino acids: CARKGQGDTEAFF. The CDR3 nucleotides read TGTGCCAGGAAAGGACAGGGGGACACTGAAGCTTTCTTT.

This clone was seen a single time. The rearrangement links TRBV6-5 to TRBJ1-1, with no clear D. The CDR3 spans 12 residues. V lost 4 bases, J lost 2 bases, and 5 bases lay in between. Germline loops: CDR1 MNHEY, CDR2 SVGAGI. The CDR3 DNA is TGTGCCAGCAGTTTTCTTAACACTGAAGCTTTCTTT. Protein: CASSFLNTEAFF.

V usage is TRBV4-1 and J usage is TRBJ2-7; 15 bases align to TRBD2. CDR3 length equals 18 residues. J gave up 6 bases and V 2 bases, and 11 bases lay outside the gene matches. Per germline, CDR1 MGHRA and CDR2 YSYEKL. The CDR3 sequence: CASSQIGLAGGPGTEQYF. The CDR3 region has the DNA TGCGCCAGCAGCCAAATAGGACTAGCGGGGGGGCCGGGTACCGAGCAGTACTTC.

The CDR3 DNA sequence: TGCGCCAGCAGTGACCAGGGACTAGCGGCTGACACAGATACGCAGTATTTT. This gives the protein CASSDQGLAADTDTQYF. The gene calls are TRBV10-1 and TRBJ2-3, with 11 bases lining up with TRBD2. With V trimmed by 3 bases and J by 2 bases, 7 bases remained unmatched. The CDR3 covers 17 residues. Germline V CDR1 and CDR2: WNHNN, SYGVQD (reference sequence).